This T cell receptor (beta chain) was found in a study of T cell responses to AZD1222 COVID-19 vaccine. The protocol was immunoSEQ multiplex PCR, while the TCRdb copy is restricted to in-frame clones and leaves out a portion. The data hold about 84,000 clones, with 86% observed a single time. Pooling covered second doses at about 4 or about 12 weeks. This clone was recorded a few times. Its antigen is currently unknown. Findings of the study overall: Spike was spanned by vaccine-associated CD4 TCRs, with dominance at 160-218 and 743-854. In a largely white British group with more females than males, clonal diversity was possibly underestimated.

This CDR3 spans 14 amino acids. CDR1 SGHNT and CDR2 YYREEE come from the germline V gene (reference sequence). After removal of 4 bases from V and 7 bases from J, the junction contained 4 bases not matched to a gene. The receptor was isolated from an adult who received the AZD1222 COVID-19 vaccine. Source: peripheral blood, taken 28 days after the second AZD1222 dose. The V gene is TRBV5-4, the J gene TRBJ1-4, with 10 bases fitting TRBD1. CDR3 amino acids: CASSRQGAAEKLFF. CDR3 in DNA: TGTGCCAGCAGCCGACAGGGGGCTGCTGAAAAACTGTTTTTT.